This record covers a single T cell receptor (beta chain). The antigen is unknown. The sample comes from a study of cytomegalovirus exposure and HLA in healthy donors. Study-wide results and limits: One cluster of highly shared sequence variants probably arose as a sequencing artifact. Reports credit the classifier with highly specific, highly sensitive diagnosis of cytomegalovirus status.

This CDR3 has 15 residues. V lost 3 bases to trimming and J lost 3 bases, with 15 bases between them. Per germline, CDR1 SGDLS and CDR2 YYNGEE. Primers included in the PCR were 60 Vbeta and 13 Jbeta primers. This table comes from immunoSEQ multiplex PCR, and its TCRdb copy is limited to in-frame clones, with some not included. The sample carries roughly 160,000 clones, around 80% recorded once. The sequence was collected from a boy between 2 and 15 years old in good health and CMV-seronegative. The rearrangement joins TRBV9 to TRBJ1-1; D may be TRBD1 (5 bases). Sequencing was carried out using PBMCs. The CDR3 DNA follows: TGTGCCAGCAGCGAGAGGAATGACAGACACACTGAAGCTTTCTTT. Translation gives CASSERNDRHTEAFF.